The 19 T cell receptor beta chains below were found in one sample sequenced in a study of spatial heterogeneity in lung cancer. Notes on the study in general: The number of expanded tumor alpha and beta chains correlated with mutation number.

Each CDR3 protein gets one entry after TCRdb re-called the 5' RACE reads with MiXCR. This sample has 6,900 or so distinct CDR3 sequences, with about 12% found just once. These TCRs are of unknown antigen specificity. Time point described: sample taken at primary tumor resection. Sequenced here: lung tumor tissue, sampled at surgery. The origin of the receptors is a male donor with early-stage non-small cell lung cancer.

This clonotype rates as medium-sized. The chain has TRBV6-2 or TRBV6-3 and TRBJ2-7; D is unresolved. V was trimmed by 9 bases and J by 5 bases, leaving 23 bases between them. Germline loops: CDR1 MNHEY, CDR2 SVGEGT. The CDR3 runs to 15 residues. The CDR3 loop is CASSQPDGYMNEQYF. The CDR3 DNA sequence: TGTGCCAGTAGTCAACCGGACGGGTACATGAACGAGCAGTACTTC.

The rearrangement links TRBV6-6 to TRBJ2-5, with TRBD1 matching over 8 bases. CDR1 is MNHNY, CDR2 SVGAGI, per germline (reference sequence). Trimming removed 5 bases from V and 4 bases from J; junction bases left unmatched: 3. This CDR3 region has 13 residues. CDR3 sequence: CASSNRGLETQYF. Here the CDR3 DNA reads TGTGCCAGCAGTAACAGGGGGTTAGAGACCCAGTACTTC.

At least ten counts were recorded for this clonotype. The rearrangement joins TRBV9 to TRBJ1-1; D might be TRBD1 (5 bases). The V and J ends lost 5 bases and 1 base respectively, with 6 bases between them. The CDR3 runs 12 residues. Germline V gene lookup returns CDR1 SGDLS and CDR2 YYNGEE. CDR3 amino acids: CASRGENTEAFF. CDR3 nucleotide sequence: TGTGCCAGCAGGGGGGAGAACACTGAAGCTTTCTTT.

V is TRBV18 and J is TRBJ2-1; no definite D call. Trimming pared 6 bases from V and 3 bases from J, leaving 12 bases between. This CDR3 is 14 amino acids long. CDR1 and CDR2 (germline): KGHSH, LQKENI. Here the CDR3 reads CASSGKNSYNEQFF. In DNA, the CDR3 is TGTGCCAGCTCGGGGAAGAATAGCTACAATGAGCAGTTCTTC.

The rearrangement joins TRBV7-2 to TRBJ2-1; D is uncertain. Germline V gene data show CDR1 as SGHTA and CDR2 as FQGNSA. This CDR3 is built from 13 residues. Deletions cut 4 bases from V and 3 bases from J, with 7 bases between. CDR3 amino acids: CASSSPNYNEQFF. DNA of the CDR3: TGTGCCAGCAGCTCCCCTAACTACAATGAGCAGTTCTTC.

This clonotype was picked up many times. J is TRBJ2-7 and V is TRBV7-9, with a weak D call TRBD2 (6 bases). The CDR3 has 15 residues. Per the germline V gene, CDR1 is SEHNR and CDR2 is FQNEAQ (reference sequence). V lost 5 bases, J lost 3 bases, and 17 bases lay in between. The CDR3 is CASSPGALTYYEQYF. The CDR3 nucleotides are TGTGCCAGCAGCCCGGGAGCCTTAACTTACTACGAGCAGTACTTC.

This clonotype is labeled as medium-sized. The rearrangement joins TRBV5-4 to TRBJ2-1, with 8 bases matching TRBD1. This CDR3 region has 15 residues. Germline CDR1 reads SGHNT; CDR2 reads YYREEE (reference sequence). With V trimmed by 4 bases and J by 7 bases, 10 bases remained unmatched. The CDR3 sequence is CASSLGAGGWNEQFF. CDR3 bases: TGTGCCAGCAGCCTTGGGGCAGGGGGCTGGAATGAGCAGTTCTTC.

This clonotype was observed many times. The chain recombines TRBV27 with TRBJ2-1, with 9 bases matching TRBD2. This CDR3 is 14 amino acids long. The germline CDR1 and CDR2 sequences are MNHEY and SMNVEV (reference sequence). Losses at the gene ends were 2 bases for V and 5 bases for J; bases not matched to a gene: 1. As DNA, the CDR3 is TGTGCCAGCAGTTTACTAGCGGGAAACAATGAGCAGTTCTTC. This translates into CASSLLAGNNEQFF.

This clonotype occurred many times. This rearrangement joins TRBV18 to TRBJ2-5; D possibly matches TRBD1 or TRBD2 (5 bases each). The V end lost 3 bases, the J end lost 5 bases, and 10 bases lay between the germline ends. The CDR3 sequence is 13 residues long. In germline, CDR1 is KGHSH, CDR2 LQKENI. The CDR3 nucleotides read TGTGCCAGCTCACCGGGGGACCCGGAGACCCAGTACTTC. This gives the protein CASSPGDPETQYF.

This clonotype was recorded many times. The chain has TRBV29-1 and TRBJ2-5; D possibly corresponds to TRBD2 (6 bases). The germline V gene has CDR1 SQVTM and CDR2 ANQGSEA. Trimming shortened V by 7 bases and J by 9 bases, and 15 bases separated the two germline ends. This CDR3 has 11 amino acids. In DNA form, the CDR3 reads TGCAGCGGCGGGGACGGCCAAGCCCAGTACTTC. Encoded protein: CSGGDGQAQYF. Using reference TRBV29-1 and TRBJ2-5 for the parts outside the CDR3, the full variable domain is SAVISQKPSRDICQRGTSLTIQCQVDSQVTMMFWYRQQPGQSLTLIATANQGSEATYESGFVIDKFPISRPNLTFSTLTVSNMSPEDSSIYLCSGGDGQAQYFGPGTRLLVL.

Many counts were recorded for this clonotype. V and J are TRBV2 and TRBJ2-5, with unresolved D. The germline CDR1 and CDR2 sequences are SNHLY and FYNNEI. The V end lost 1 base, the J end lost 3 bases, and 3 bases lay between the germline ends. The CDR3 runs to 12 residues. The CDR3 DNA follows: TGTGCCAGCAGTGAAGTTGAAGAGACCCAGTACTTC. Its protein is CASSEVEETQYF.

The DNA of the CDR3 is TGTGCCAGCAGTGAAGATCCCGCAGGGAACACTGAAGCTTTCTTT. It translates to CASSEDPAGNTEAFF. V is TRBV6-1 and J is TRBJ1-1; D remains ambiguous. In germline, CDR1 is MNHNS, CDR2 SASEGT. Deletions cut 1 base from V and 1 base from J, with 10 bases between. The CDR3 loop spans 15 amino acids.

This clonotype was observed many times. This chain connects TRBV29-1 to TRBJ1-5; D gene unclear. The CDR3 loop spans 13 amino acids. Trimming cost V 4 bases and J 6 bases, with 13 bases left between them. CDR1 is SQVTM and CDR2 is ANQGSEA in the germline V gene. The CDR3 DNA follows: TGCAGCGTTGGTGAGGGTTATGGTCAGCCCCAGCATTTT. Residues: CSVGEGYGQPQHF.

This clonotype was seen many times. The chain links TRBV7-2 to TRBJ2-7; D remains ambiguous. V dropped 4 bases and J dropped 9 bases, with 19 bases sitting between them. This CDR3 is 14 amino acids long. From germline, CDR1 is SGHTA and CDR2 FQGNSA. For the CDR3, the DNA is TGTGCCAGCAGCTCTATAGGACCCTCGTCCAGGCAGTACTTC. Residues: CASSSIGPSSRQYF. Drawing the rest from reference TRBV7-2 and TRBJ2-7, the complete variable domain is GAGVSQSPSNKVTEKGKDVELRCDPISGHTALYWYRQSLGQGLEFLIYFQGNSAPDKSGLPSDRFSAERTGGSVSTLTIQRTQQEDSAVYLCASSSIGPSSRQYFGPGTRLTVT.

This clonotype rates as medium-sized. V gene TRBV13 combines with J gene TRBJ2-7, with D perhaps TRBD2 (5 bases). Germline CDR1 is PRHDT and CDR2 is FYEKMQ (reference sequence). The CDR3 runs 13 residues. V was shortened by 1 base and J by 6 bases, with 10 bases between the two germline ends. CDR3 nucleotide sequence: TGTGCCAGCAGCTTAGACGGGGTTGTCGAGCAGTACTTC. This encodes CASSLDGVVEQYF. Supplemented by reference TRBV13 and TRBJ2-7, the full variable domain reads AAGVIQSPRHLIKEKRETATLKCYPIPRHDTVYWYQQGPGQDPQFLISFYEKMQSDKGSIPDRFSAQQFSDYHSELNMSSLELGDSALYFCASSLDGVVEQYFGPGTRLTVT.

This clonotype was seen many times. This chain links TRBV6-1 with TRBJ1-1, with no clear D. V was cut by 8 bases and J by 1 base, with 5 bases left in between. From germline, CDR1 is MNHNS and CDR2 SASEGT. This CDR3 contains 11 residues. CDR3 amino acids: CASVANTEAFF. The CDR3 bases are TGTGCCAGCGTCGCGAACACTGAAGCTTTCTTT.

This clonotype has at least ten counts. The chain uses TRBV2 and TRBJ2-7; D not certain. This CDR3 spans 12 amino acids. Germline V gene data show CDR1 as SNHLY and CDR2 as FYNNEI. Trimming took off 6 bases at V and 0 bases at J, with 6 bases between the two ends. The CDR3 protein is CASRVLSYEQYF. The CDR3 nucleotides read TGTGCCAGCAGGGTCCTCTCCTACGAGCAGTACTTC.

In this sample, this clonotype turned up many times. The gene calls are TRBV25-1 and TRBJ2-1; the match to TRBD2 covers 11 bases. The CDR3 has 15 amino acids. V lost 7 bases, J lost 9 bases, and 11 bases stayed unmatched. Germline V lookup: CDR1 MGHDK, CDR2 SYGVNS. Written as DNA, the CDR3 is TGTGCCAGCACCGATAGCGGGAGGGCCCTTGGTGAGCAGTTCTTC. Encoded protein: CASTDSGRALGEQFF. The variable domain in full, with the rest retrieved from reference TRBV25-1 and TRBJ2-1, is EADIYQTPRYLVIGTGKKITLECSQTMGHDKMYWYQQDPGMELHLIHYSYGVNSTEKGDLSSESTVSRIRTEHFPLTLESARPSHTSQYLCASTDSGRALGEQFFGPGTRLTVL.

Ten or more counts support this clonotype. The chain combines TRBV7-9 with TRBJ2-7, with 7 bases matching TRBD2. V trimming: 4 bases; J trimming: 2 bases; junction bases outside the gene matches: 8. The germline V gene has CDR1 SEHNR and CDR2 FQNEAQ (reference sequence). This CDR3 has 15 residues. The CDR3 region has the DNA TGTGCCAGCAGCTACTCGACGGGACTAACCTACGAGCAGTACTTC. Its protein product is CASSYSTGLTYEQYF.